The 12 T cell receptor beta chains given below trace back to one sample, sequenced in a study of low-dose radiotherapy and immunotherapy resistance in tumors. The time point: after trial treatment. Treatment specified: LDRT plus nivolumab, ipilimumab, low-dose cyclophosphamide and aspirin (RACIN trial). With TRAV- and TRBV-specific primers, first-strand cDNA was made, covering the alpha and beta chains. A constant-region primer paired with the V-primer adapter amplified TCRs over about 19 PCR cycles. In TCRdb, the reads were re-called with MiXCR into one record per CDR3 protein. The sample holds under 95,000 distinct CDR3 sequences, less than 20% seen once. The starting material was PBMCs, obtained after low-dose radiotherapy plus immunotherapy. These receptors came from a male donor with prostate cancer.

Details on this clonotype: This may be a read error: a much more frequent sequence differs by one nucleotide. The chain uses TRBV7-9 and TRBJ1-1; D might be TRBD1 (5 bases). This CDR3 is 13 amino acids long. The V and J ends lost 10 bases and 2 bases respectively, with 14 bases between them. Germline CDR1 SEHNR, CDR2 FQNEAQ (reference sequence). CDR3 loop: CAIAWGINTEAFF. The CDR3 bases are TGTGCCATCGCCTGGGGCATCAACACTGAAGCTTTCTTT.

This clonotype was recorded at least ten times. The chain couples TRBV19 to TRBJ1-5, with D maybe TRBD1 (6 bases). The germline CDR1 and CDR2 sequences are LNHDA and SQIVND (reference sequence). The CDR3 contains 14 residues. The ends were cut back, 5 bases at V and 5 bases at J, with 13 bases in the middle. The CDR3 DNA reads TGTGCCAGTAGTGCGAACAGGGACCATCAGCCCCAGCATTTT. Translating gives CASSANRDHQPQHF.

This clonotype showed up many times. The chain has TRBV7-2 and TRBJ2-7; perhaps TRBD2 as D (6 bases). The CDR3 has 13 amino acids. V was cut by 4 bases and J by 7 bases, with 14 bases left in between. The germline V gene has CDR1 SGHTA and CDR2 FQGNSA. The CDR3 is CASSSFRGLEQYF. DNA for the CDR3: TGTGCCAGCAGCTCATTCCGGGGGTTGGAGCAGTACTTC.

This clonotype was observed at least ten times. The chain has TRBV5-6 and TRBJ2-2; D unclear. V was clipped by 5 bases and J by 6 bases, with 11 bases between them. The CDR3 covers 13 residues. Germline loops: CDR1 SGHDT, CDR2 YYEEEE. The CDR3 bases are TGTGCCAGCAGTTTTGCTGGGGCCGGGGAGCTGTTTTTT. It translates to CASSFAGAGELFF.

The table lists this clonotype with many counts. This chain links TRBV20-1 with TRBJ2-7; D possibly matches TRBD1 or TRBD2 (5 bases each). CDR1 and CDR2 (germline): DFQATT, SNEGSKA (reference sequence). There are 15 residues in the CDR3. V was pared by 0 bases and J by 5 bases, with 17 bases between. The CDR3 reads CSARERGMGENEQYF. The DNA of the CDR3 is TGCAGTGCTAGAGAGAGGGGAATGGGAGAGAACGAGCAGTACTTC.

CDR3 nucleotides: TGCGCCAGCAGCTTGATTCAGGGCTACGAGCAGTACTTC. Protein product: CASSLIQGYEQYF. The chain couples TRBV5-1 to TRBJ2-7; D perhaps matches TRBD1 (5 bases). V lost 1 base and J 3 bases, leaving 8 bases between the germline ends. Per the germline V gene, CDR1 is SGHRS and CDR2 is YFSETQ. The CDR3 is 13 amino acids.

This clonotype was found many times. The V gene is TRBV10-3, the J gene TRBJ2-5, with 7 bases aligning to TRBD1. Germline lookup yields CDR1 ENHRY and CDR2 SYGVKD. V dropped 7 bases and J dropped 5; count of bases not matched to a gene: 16. CDR3 length: 16 residues. CDR3 nucleotides: TGTGCCATCACCTTGGACCCGACAGGGTTGTGTGAGACCCAGTACTTC. This codes for CAITLDPTGLCETQYF.

Many counts were recorded for this clonotype. The V gene is TRBV7-2, the J gene TRBJ1-1; D uncertain. Germline assignment: CDR1 SGHTA and CDR2 FQGNSA. Deletions cut 1 base from V and 7 bases from J, with 7 bases between. The CDR3 is made up of 12 amino acids. The CDR3 sequence is CASSLGQVEAFF. CDR3 DNA sequence: TGTGCCAGCAGCTTAGGGCAAGTTGAAGCTTTCTTT.

The chain combines TRBV12-3 or TRBV12-4 with TRBJ2-4; 10 nucleotides align to TRBD2. The CDR3 is 13 amino acids. V lost 4 bases to trimming and J lost 6 bases; unmatched junction nucleotides: 0. The CDR3 bases are TGTGCCAGCAGTTCTAGCGGGGGAAACATTCAGTACTTC. It translates to CASSSSGGNIQYF.

This clonotype occurred many times. The gene calls are TRBV27 and TRBJ2-3; no clear D gene. CDR3 length: 14 amino acids. V lost 3 bases, J lost 0 bases, and 7 bases lay in between. In germline, CDR1 is MNHEY, CDR2 SMNVEV (reference sequence). The DNA of the CDR3 is TGTGCCAGCAGTTTCTTGGCGAGCACAGATACGCAGTATTTT. This encodes CASSFLASTDTQYF.

This clonotype was detected ten times or more. This rearrangement joins TRBV5-1 to TRBJ1-1; D not certain. The CDR3 length is 13 residues. The germline CDR1 and CDR2 sequences are SGHRS and YFSETQ. Trimming shortened V by 0 bases and J by 6 bases, and 9 bases separated the two germline ends. CDR3 coding DNA: TGCGCCAGCAGCTTGGTGTGGGAGGCTGAAGCTTTCTTT. Its protein product is CASSLVWEAEAFF.

This clonotype appeared many times. V and J are TRBV9 and TRBJ2-7; 7 bases are shared with TRBD1. Germline V gene lookup returns CDR1 SGDLS and CDR2 YYNGEE. With 0 bases clipped from V and 5 bases from J, the junction kept 8 bases outside the gene matches. The CDR3 consists of 15 residues. CDR3 sequence: CASSVAQGDGHEQYF. The CDR3 region has the DNA TGTGCCAGCAGCGTAGCCCAGGGGGATGGGCACGAGCAGTACTTC.